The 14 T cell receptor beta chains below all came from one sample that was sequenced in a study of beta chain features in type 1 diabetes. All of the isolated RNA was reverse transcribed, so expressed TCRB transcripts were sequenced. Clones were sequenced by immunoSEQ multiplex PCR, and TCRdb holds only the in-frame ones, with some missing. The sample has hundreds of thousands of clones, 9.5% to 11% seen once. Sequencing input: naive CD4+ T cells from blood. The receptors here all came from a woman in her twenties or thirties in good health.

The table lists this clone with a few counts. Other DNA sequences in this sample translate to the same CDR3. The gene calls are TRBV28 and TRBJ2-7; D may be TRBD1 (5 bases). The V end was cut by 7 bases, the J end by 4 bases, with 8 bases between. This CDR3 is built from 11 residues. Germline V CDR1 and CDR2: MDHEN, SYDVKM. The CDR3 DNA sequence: TGTGCCAGCACCCAGGGTTACGAGCAGTACTTC. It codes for CASTQGYEQYF. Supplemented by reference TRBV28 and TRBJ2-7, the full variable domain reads DVKVTQSSRYLVKRTGEKVFLECVQDMDHENMFWYRQDPGLGLRLIYFSYDVKMKEKGDIPEGYSVSREKKERFSLILESASTNQTSMYLCASTQGYEQYFGPGTRLTVT.

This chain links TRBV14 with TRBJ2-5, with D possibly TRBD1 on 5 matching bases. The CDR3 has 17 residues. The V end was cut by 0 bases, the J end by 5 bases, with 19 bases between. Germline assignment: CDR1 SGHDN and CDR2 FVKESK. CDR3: CASSQDEKRGFGETQYF. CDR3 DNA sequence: TGTGCCAGCAGCCAAGATGAGAAAAGGGGCTTTGGGGAGACCCAGTACTTC.

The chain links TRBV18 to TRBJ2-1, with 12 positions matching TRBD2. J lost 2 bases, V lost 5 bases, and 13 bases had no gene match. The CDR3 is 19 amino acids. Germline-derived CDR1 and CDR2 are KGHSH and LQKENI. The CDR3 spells CASSTRSIGLAGTYNEQFF. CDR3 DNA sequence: TGTGCCAGCTCAACACGTTCCATAGGACTAGCGGGAACCTACAATGAGCAGTTCTTC.

CDR3 nucleotide sequence: TGTGCCAGCAGCCCTAGCGGGAGGGCCTTCCCCACAGATACGCAGTATTTT. Amino acid sequence: CASSPSGRAFPTDTQYF. The gene calls are TRBV7-9 and TRBJ2-3; 12 bases line up with TRBD2. CDR1 is SEHNR and CDR2 is FQNEAQ in the germline V gene (reference sequence). J was trimmed by 2 bases and V by 5 bases; bases with no gene match: 8. CDR3 length: 17 residues.

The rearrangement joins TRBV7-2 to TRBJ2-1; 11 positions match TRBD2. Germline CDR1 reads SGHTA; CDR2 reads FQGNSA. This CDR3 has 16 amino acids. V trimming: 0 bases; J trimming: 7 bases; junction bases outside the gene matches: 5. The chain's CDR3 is CASSLAVLAGVNEQFF. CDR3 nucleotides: TGTGCCAGCAGCTTAGCGGTACTAGCGGGAGTGAATGAGCAGTTCTTC.

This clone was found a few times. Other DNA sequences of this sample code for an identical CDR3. The CDR3 spells CASSHAGTGAYEQYF. The CDR3 region has the DNA TGTGCCAGCAGTCATGCCGGGACAGGGGCCTACGAGCAGTACTTC. The genes are TRBV28 and TRBJ2-7; TRBD1 matches 10 bases. J lost 2 bases, V lost 5 bases, and 6 bases had no gene match. CDR1 is MDHEN and CDR2 is SYDVKM in the germline V gene. The CDR3 covers 15 residues.

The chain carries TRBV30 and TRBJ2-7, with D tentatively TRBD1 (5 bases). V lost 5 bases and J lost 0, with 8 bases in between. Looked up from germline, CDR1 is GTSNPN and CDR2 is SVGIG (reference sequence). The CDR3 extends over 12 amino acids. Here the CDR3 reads CAWDSSSYEQYF. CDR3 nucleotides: TGTGCCTGGGACAGTAGCTCCTACGAGCAGTACTTC.

CDR3 loop: CASSTGANQPQHF. CDR3 coding DNA: TGTGCCAGCTCGACAGGGGCCAATCAGCCCCAGCATTTT. This chain links TRBV6-6 with TRBJ1-5; 8 bases line up with TRBD1. From germline, CDR1 is MNHNY and CDR2 SVGAGI (reference sequence). The V segment lost 8 bases and the J segment 3 bases; nucleotides outside the gene matches: 3. The CDR3 contains 13 residues.

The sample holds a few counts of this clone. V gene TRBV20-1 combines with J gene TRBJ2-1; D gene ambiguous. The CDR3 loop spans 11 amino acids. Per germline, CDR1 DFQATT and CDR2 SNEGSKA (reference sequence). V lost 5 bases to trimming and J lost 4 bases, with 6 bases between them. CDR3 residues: CSAFSYNEQFF. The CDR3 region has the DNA TGCAGTGCTTTCAGTTACAATGAGCAGTTCTTC.

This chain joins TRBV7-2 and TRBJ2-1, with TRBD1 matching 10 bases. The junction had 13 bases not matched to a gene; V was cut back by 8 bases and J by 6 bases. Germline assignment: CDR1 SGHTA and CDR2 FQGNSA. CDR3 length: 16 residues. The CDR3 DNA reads TGTGCCAGCTCCCGCAGGGGACAGGGGTTGACCAATGAGCAGTTCTTC. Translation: CASSRRGQGLTNEQFF.

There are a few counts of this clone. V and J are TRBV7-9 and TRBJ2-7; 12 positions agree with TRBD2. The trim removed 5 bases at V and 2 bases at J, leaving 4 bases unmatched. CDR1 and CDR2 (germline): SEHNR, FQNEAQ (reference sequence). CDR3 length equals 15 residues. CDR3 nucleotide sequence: TGTGCCAGCAGCGCTAGCGGGAGGGAAGCCTACGAGCAGTACTTC. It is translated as CASSASGREAYEQYF.

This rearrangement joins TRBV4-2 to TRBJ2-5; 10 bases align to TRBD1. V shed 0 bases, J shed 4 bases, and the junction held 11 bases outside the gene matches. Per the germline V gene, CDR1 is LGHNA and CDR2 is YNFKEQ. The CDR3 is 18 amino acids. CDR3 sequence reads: CASSQEGRTGGEGETQYF. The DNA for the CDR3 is TGTGCCAGCAGCCAAGAGGGGAGGACAGGGGGGGAAGGAGAGACCCAGTACTTC.

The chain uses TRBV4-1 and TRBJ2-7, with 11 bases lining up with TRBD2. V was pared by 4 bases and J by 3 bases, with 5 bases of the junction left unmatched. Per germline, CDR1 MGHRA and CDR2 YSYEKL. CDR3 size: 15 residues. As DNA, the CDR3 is TGCGCCAGCAGCCTCACTAGCGGGAGTATCTACGAGCAGTACTTC. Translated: CASSLTSGSIYEQYF.

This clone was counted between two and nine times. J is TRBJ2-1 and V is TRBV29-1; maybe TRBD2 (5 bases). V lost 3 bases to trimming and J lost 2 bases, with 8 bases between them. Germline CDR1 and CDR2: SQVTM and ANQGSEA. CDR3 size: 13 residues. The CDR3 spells CSVEGVTYNEQFF. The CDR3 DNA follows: TGCAGCGTTGAGGGAGTTACCTACAATGAGCAGTTCTTC.